A single T cell receptor (beta chain) is shown here with its context. Its antigen is unknown. The data originate from a study of post-analysis software for immune sequencing data. Turning to the study itself: Included courses were relapsing-remitting and secondary progressive multiple sclerosis; progressive-relapsing multiple sclerosis was also included.

Findings of the study overall: Samples made in the same batch grouped tightly together by F measure. A significant reduction in normalized Chao1 diversity was observed in multiple sclerosis patients versus controls. Relative to controls, patients had several TRBV segments at higher frequency, with TRBV5-6, TRBV5-1 and TRBV20-1 among these.

The V gene's germline CDR1 is DFQATT and CDR2 SNEGSKA (reference sequence). V was trimmed by 3 bases and J by 4 bases, leaving 13 bases between them. This CDR3 is built from 14 residues. Researchers reported that TCR beta cDNA libraries carried unique molecular identifiers. Each batch of about 0.95 to 11 million T cells produced hundreds of thousands of cDNA molecules. TCRdb fed the PCR reads into MiXCR, producing one record per CDR3 protein. The sample includes 820,000 or so distinct CDR3 sequences, about 50% of them seen just once. The TCR comes from a girl aged 5-17 years with multiple sclerosis. This chain connects TRBV20-1 to TRBJ2-1; the D gene could be TRBD1 or TRBD2 (7 bases each). The sample was blood. This CDR3 is CSARGTAGYNEQFF. The CDR3, as DNA: TGCAGTGCTAGGGGGACAGCGGGATACAATGAGCAGTTCTTC.